The 31 T cell receptor beta chains listed next were all sequenced from one sample in a study of T cell responses to AZD1222 COVID-19 vaccine. Using immunoSEQ multiplex PCR, the repertoire was profiled, and TCRdb retains in-frame clones only, with some absent. The table lists about 170,000 clones, approximately 93% of them singletons. The input for sequencing was peripheral blood, taken on day 0 of AZD1222 vaccination. The receptor set was obtained from an adult in good health.

The chain employs TRBV27 and TRBJ1-3; D unclear. From germline, CDR1 is MNHEY and CDR2 SMNVEV (reference sequence). CDR3 length: 18 amino acids. V lost 3 bases and J 3 bases, leaving 21 bases between the germline ends. CDR3 DNA: TGTGCCAGCAGTTTTTCCCCTCTTGGGGTCACTGGTGGAAACACCATATATTTT. It encodes CASSFSPLGVTGGNTIYF.

This chain uses TRBV12-5 with TRBJ2-6, with 10 bases lining up with TRBD2. The CDR3 extends over 18 amino acids. V lost 0 bases to trimming and J lost 6 bases; unmatched junction nucleotides: 8. Per the germline V gene, CDR1 is LGHNT and CDR2 is FRNRAP. DNA of the CDR3: TGTGCTAGTGGTTTGGTCATAACTAGCGGGGTCGAGGCCAACGTCCTGACTTTC. Translation: CASGLVITSGVEANVLTF. Supplemented by reference TRBV12-5 and TRBJ2-6, the full variable domain reads DARVTQTPRHKVTEMGQEVTMRCQPILGHNTVFWYRQTMMQGLELLAYFRNRAPLDDSGMPKDRFSAEMPDATLATLKIQPSEPRDSAVYFCASGLVITSGVEANVLTFGAGSRLTVL.

CDR3 sequence (DNA): TGTGCCTGGAGTGTTAGTGTTAGGACTAGCGGCTCTGGGGCCAACGTCCTGACTTTC. It encodes CAWSVSVRTSGSGANVLTF. The rearrangement links TRBV30 to TRBJ2-6; 10 bases map to TRBD2. J was trimmed by 0 bases and V by 0 bases; bases with no gene match: 8. Germline lookup yields CDR1 GTSNPN and CDR2 SVGIG (reference sequence). The length of the CDR3 is 19 residues.

The chain recombines TRBV13 with TRBJ2-7; TRBD1 matches 7 bases. With 1 base clipped from V and 4 bases from J, the junction kept 4 bases outside the gene matches. The germline V gene encodes CDR1 PRHDT and CDR2 FYEKMQ (reference sequence). This CDR3 is 14 amino acids long. CDR3 sequence (DNA): TGTGCCAGCAGCTTAGTGACAGGGTTTTACGAGCAGTACTTC. It is translated as CASSLVTGFYEQYF.

The gene calls are TRBV13 and TRBJ1-1; no clear D. Germline lookup yields CDR1 PRHDT and CDR2 FYEKMQ (reference sequence). The CDR3 consists of 15 residues. Trimming cost V 5 bases and J 0 bases, with 13 bases left between them. This CDR3 reads CASSPSLGLNTEAFF. In nucleotides, the CDR3 is TGTGCCAGCAGCCCGAGCCTCGGACTGAACACTGAAGCTTTCTTT.

CDR3 sequence reads: CAGSGQTDYGYTF. CDR3 in DNA: TGTGCCGGCTCGGGACAGACTGACTATGGCTACACCTTC. The chain links TRBV12-3 or TRBV12-4 to TRBJ1-2, with TRBD1 matching over 7 bases. The CDR3 spans 13 residues. Unmatched junction bases numbered 9, after V lost 11 bases and J lost 3 bases.

The V and J genes are TRBV3-1 (or the pseudogene TRBV3-2) and TRBJ1-2; possible D gene TRBD1, 5 bases. This CDR3 region has 15 residues. V lost 1 base and J 1 base, leaving 10 bases between the germline ends. CDR1 and CDR2 from the germline V gene are LGHDT and YNNKEL (reference sequence). The DNA for the CDR3 is TGTGCCAGCAGCCAAGCGGACACTTATAACTATGGCTACACCTTC. The encoded protein is CASSQADTYNYGYTF.

The chain uses TRBV28 and TRBJ1-2; D is unclear. The germline gives CDR1 MDHEN, CDR2 SYDVKM. Trimming left V 7 bases short and J 8 bases short, with 11 bases between. The CDR3 extends over 11 amino acids. CDR3 DNA: TGTGCCAGCACCTTGGGGTCGGGCTACACCTTC. It yields the protein CASTLGSGYTF.

V gene TRBV2 combines with J gene TRBJ1-5, with a possible D match to TRBD1 (6 bases). Trimming removed 6 bases from V and 0 bases from J, with 9 bases in between. CDR3 length equals 14 residues. CDR1 and CDR2 (germline): SNHLY, FYNNEI. The CDR3 reads CASSWTVSNQPQHF. For the CDR3, the DNA is TGTGCCAGCAGCTGGACAGTTAGCAATCAGCCCCAGCATTTT.

This chain connects TRBV27 to TRBJ1-6; 8 bases agree with TRBD1. CDR3 length: 16 amino acids. Germline CDR1 and CDR2: MNHEY and SMNVEV (reference sequence). The J segment lost 6 bases and the V segment lost 7 bases, leaving 11 bases of the junction unmatched. DNA of the CDR3: TGTGCCAGCACCTTCCAACTTGGACAGGGTAATTCACCCCTCCACTTT. As protein: CASTFQLGQGNSPLHF.

The rearrangement joins TRBV4-1 to TRBJ1-5; 7 bases match TRBD1. The V segment lost 3 bases and the J segment 6 bases; nucleotides outside the gene matches: 11. The CDR3 sequence is 16 residues long. Germline CDR1 and CDR2: MGHRA and YSYEKL. The CDR3 DNA sequence: TGCGCCAGCAGCCATTATTGGGAGGGGGCGATTCAGCCCCAGCATTTT. The encoded protein is CASSHYWEGAIQPQHF.

V and J are TRBV6-5 and TRBJ1-1; no clear D. Trimming left V 8 bases short and J 3 bases short, with 13 bases between. CDR3 length equals 13 residues. Looked up from germline, CDR1 is MNHEY and CDR2 is SVGAGI. The CDR3 loop is CASALQADTEAFF. CDR3 DNA sequence: TGTGCCAGCGCCCTGCAGGCCGACACTGAAGCTTTCTTT.

The chain joins TRBV27 to TRBJ2-7; TRBD2 aligns across 7 bases. V was clipped by 2 bases and J by 2 bases; unmatched bases: 15. The CDR3 covers 18 residues. Germline CDR1 and CDR2: MNHEY and SMNVEV (reference sequence). CDR3 region: CASSLIVSGGPVTYEQYF. The CDR3 DNA reads as TGTGCCAGCAGTTTAATTGTATCGGGAGGCCCGGTTACCTACGAGCAGTACTTC.

The V and J genes are TRBV5-1 and TRBJ2-7, with 9 bases fitting TRBD1. This CDR3 has 18 residues. J was trimmed by 3 bases and V by 5 bases; bases with no gene match: 18. Germline loops: CDR1 SGHRS, CDR2 YFSETQ. The CDR3 here is CASSSTGGGDPFLYEQYF. The CDR3 DNA is TGCGCCAGCAGTTCGACAGGGGGAGGAGACCCCTTCCTCTACGAGCAGTACTTC.

The chain uses TRBV12-5 and TRBJ2-1, with D perhaps matching TRBD2 (5 bases). Trimming cost V 8 bases and J 3 bases, with 11 bases left between them. The CDR3 loop spans 13 amino acids. Germline lookup yields CDR1 LGHNT and CDR2 FRNRAP. The CDR3 DNA is TGTGCTAGTCTAAGCGGCCTCTACAATGAGCAGTTCTTC. This translates into CASLSGLYNEQFF.

V usage is TRBV6-5 and J usage is TRBJ2-2; TRBD1 agrees at 7 bases. Germline V gene data show CDR1 as MNHEY and CDR2 as SVGAGI. The trim removed 6 bases at V and 0 bases at J, leaving 4 bases unmatched. CDR3 length equals 15 residues. The CDR3 spells CASSPGQANTGELFF. The DNA of the CDR3 is TGTGCCAGCAGCCCAGGACAGGCGAACACCGGGGAGCTGTTTTTT.

The chain has TRBV24-1 and TRBJ1-2; weak D call: TRBD1 (6 bases). Trimming pared 4 bases from V and 5 bases from J, leaving 7 bases between. The CDR3 has 12 amino acids. Per germline, CDR1 KGHDR and CDR2 SFDVKD. The CDR3 reads CATSEGGYGYTF. Written as DNA, the CDR3 is TGTGCCACCAGTGAAGGGGGGTATGGCTACACCTTC.

V and J are TRBV5-1 and TRBJ1-2; 10 nucleotides align to TRBD1. The CDR3 sequence is 17 residues long. Germline assignment: CDR1 SGHRS and CDR2 YFSETQ. V was clipped by 4 bases and J by 0 bases; unmatched bases: 9. DNA of the CDR3: TGCGCCAGCAGCCTACGGGGGGACAGGGGAGCTAACTATGGCTACACCTTC. Protein product: CASSLRGDRGANYGYTF.

V is TRBV5-1 and J is TRBJ1-5; tentative D call: TRBD1 (5 bases). The germline V gene encodes CDR1 SGHRS and CDR2 YFSETQ. Trimming took 4 bases from V and 7 from J, leaving 15 bases between them. The CDR3 extends over 14 amino acids. Here the CDR3 DNA reads TGCGCCAGCAGCCCTAATTGGCGGGGGCAGCCCCAGCATTTT. It is translated as CASSPNWRGQPQHF.

V gene TRBV4-1 combines with J gene TRBJ2-5; D remains unclear. Trimming took off 0 bases at V and 9 bases at J, with 11 bases between the two ends. The CDR3 extends over 13 amino acids. CDR1 is MGHRA, CDR2 YSYEKL, per germline. The CDR3 coding sequence is TGCGCCAGCAGCCAAGAAGAGCACCGGGCCCAGTACTTC. Translating it yields CASSQEEHRAQYF.

This sequence joins TRBV7-2 and TRBJ1-2; a possible D gene is TRBD1 (5 bases). V was trimmed by 5 bases and J by 0 bases, leaving 16 bases between them. The CDR3 sequence is 16 residues long. Germline CDR1 and CDR2: SGHTA and FQGNSA. As DNA, the CDR3 is TGTGCCAGCAGCCCGAGCGGGGCCCGTGCTAACTATGGCTACACCTTC. Translation: CASSPSGARANYGYTF.

This rearrangement joins TRBV6-1 to TRBJ2-5, with 7 bases lining up with TRBD2. The CDR3 has 17 residues. The ends lost 4 bases at V and 1 base at J; junction bases unmatched: 12. Germline CDR1 reads MNHNS; CDR2 reads SASEGT. DNA of the CDR3: TGTGCCAGCAGTGGAGGAACTAGCGTACGCCCCCAAGAGACCCAGTACTTC. Its protein is CASSGGTSVRPQETQYF.

The rearrangement links TRBV6-4 to TRBJ1-1, with D possibly TRBD1 on 6 matching bases. Germline V gene lookup returns CDR1 MRHNA and CDR2 SNTAGT. The V gene lost 6 bases and the J gene lost 3 bases, with 20 bases spanning the gap. The CDR3 length is 16 residues. CDR3 nucleotide sequence: TGTGCCAGCAGAGAGTTCCCAGGGGCATCCGACACTGAAGCTTTCTTT. This sequence encodes CASREFPGASDTEAFF.

The chain recombines TRBV7-9 with TRBJ2-2; D is possibly TRBD1 (6 bases). The germline V gene has CDR1 SEHNR and CDR2 FQNEAQ (reference sequence). The CDR3 sequence is 15 residues long. Trimming removed 3 bases at V and 2 bases at J, with 10 bases between. As DNA, the CDR3 is TGTGCCAGCAGCTTGACAGGACCAAACACCGGGGAGCTGTTTTTT. Protein: CASSLTGPNTGELFF.

V usage is TRBV6-5 and J usage is TRBJ1-1; perhaps TRBD1 as D (6 bases). The CDR3 contains 16 residues. Per germline, CDR1 MNHEY and CDR2 SVGAGI. Trimming left V 2 bases short and J 2 bases short, with 15 bases between. The CDR3 reads CASSYHRAILNTEAFF. The CDR3 nucleotides read TGTGCCAGCAGTTACCACAGGGCGATACTCAACACTGAAGCTTTCTTT.

The chain combines TRBV5-6 with TRBJ1-2, with a tentative D call TRBD1 (6 bases). The V and J ends lost 7 bases and 5 bases respectively, with 15 bases between them. This CDR3 contains 13 residues. Germline CDR1 reads SGHDT; CDR2 reads YYEEEE. The CDR3 loop is CASLDRNFYGYTF. Here the CDR3 DNA reads TGTGCCAGCCTCGACAGGAACTTTTATGGCTACACCTTC.

The chain couples TRBV7-8 to TRBJ1-1; D not certain. The germline V gene encodes CDR1 SGHVS and CDR2 FQNEAQ. The CDR3 has 14 residues. The ends were cut back, 0 bases at V and 1 base at J, with 6 bases in the middle. The DNA of the CDR3 is TGTGCCAGCAGCTTAGCGGCGGCGAACACTGAAGCTTTCTTT. This sequence encodes CASSLAAANTEAFF.

The chain links TRBV5-1 to TRBJ2-5, with D maybe TRBD1 (6 bases). Germline lookup yields CDR1 SGHRS and CDR2 YFSETQ. The CDR3 length is 14 residues. Trimming took off 0 bases at V and 4 bases at J, with 10 bases between the two ends. The CDR3 is CASSLDRGGETQYF. CDR3 nucleotide sequence: TGCGCCAGCAGCTTGGACAGAGGGGGAGAGACCCAGTACTTC.

The chain links TRBV5-4 to TRBJ2-1, with a weak D call TRBD1 (6 bases). CDR3 length: 17 residues. Per the germline V gene, CDR1 is SGHNT and CDR2 is YYREEE (reference sequence). V lost 0 bases and J 3 bases, leaving 16 bases between the germline ends. CDR3 region: CASSLGRGDTSYNEQFF. The DNA for the CDR3 is TGTGCCAGCAGCTTGGGAAGAGGGGACACCAGCTACAATGAGCAGTTCTTC.

This chain joins TRBV5-5 and TRBJ1-6; D is undetermined. The CDR3 has 16 amino acids. The V end lost 3 bases, the J end lost 8 bases, and 18 bases lay between the germline ends. Germline loops: CDR1 SGHKS, CDR2 YYEKEE (reference sequence). The CDR3: CASSSSGLLSHSPLHF. CDR3 DNA sequence: TGTGCCAGCAGCTCCTCGGGTCTACTATCACATTCACCCCTCCACTTT.

The chain uses TRBV30 and TRBJ1-3, with 8 bases fitting TRBD1. CDR3 length: 14 residues. Germline V CDR1 and CDR2: GTSNPN, SVGIG (reference sequence). V gave up 3 bases and J gave up 4 bases; unmatched junction bases: 5. The CDR3 spells CAWSPGGAGNTIYF. CDR3 coding DNA: TGTGCCTGGAGCCCAGGGGGCGCCGGAAACACCATATATTTT. The whole variable domain, remainder taken from reference TRBV30 and TRBJ1-3, is SQTIHQWPATLVQPVGSPLSLECTVEGTSNPNLYWYRQAAGRGLQLLFYSVGIGQISSEVPQNLSASRPQDRQFILSSKKLLLSDSGFYLCAWSPGGAGNTIYFGEGSWLTVV.